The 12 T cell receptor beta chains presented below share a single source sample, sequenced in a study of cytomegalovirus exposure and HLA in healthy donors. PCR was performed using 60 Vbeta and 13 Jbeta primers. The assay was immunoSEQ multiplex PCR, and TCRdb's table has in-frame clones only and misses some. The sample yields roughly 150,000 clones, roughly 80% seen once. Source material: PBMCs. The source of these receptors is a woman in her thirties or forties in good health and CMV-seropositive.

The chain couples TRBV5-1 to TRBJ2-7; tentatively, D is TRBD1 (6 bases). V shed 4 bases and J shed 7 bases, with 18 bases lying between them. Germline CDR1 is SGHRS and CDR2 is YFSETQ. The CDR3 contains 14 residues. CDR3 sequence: CASSLGQTPREQYF. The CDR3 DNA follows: TGCGCCAGCAGCCTCGGACAGACCCCTCGGGAGCAGTACTTC.

CDR3: CASSPEGQANYGYTF. The CDR3 nucleotides are TGTGCCAGCTCACCTGAGGGACAGGCTAACTATGGCTACACCTTC. The V and J genes are TRBV18 and TRBJ1-2; TRBD1 matches at 8 bases. The germline V gene has CDR1 KGHSH and CDR2 LQKENI. Germline trimming cut 3 bases from V and 0 bases from J; bases unmatched to any gene: 3. The CDR3 runs to 15 residues.

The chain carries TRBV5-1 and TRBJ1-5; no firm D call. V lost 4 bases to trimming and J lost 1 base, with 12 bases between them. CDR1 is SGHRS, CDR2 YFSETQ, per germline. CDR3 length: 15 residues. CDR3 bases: TGCGCCAGCAGCGCTGGGGAGACAAGCAATCAGCCCCAGCATTTT. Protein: CASSAGETSNQPQHF.

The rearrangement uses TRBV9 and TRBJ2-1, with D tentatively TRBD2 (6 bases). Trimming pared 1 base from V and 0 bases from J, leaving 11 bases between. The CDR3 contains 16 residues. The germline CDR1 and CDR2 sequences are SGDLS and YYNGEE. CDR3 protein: CASSVTAGSSYNEQFF. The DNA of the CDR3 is TGTGCCAGCAGCGTAACCGCGGGGAGCTCCTACAATGAGCAGTTCTTC.

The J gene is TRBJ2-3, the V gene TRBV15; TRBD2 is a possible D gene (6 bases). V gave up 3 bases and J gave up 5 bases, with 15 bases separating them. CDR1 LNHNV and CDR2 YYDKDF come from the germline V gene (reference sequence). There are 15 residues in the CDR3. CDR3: CATSRGTGEVDTQYF. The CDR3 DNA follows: TGTGCCACCAGCAGGGGGACGGGAGAGGTAGATACGCAGTATTTT.

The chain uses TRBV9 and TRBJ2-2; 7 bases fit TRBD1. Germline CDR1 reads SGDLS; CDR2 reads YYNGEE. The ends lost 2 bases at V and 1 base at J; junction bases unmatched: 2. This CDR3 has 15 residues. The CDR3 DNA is TGTGCCAGCAGCGTGGGGACAGTGAACACCGGGGAGCTGTTTTTT. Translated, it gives CASSVGTVNTGELFF.

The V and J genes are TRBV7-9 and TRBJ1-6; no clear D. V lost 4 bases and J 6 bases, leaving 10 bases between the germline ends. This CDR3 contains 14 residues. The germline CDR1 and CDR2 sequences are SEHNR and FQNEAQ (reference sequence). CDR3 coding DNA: TGTGCCAGCAGCTCTCCGACTGTTAATTCACCCCTCCACTTT. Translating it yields CASSSPTVNSPLHF.

CDR3 residues: CASSTRTGGSNTEAFF. Here the CDR3 DNA reads TGTGCCAGCAGCACTCGGACAGGGGGCTCGAACACTGAAGCTTTCTTT. This chain connects TRBV9 to TRBJ1-1; 11 bases fit TRBD1. J was trimmed by 1 base and V by 4 bases; bases with no gene match: 6. The CDR3 runs to 16 residues. Germline assignment: CDR1 SGDLS and CDR2 YYNGEE.

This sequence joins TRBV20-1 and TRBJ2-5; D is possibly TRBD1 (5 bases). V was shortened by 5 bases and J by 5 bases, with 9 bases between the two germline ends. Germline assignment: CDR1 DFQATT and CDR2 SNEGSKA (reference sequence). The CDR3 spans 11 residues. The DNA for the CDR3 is TGCAGTGCTCGGCCAGGGGAGACCCAGTACTTC. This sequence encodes CSARPGETQYF.

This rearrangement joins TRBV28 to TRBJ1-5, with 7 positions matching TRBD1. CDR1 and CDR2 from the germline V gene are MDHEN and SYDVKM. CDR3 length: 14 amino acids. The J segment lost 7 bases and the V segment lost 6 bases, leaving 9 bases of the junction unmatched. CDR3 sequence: CASSPGQVGQPQHF. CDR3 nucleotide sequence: TGTGCCAGCAGCCCCGGACAGGTCGGACAGCCCCAGCATTTT.

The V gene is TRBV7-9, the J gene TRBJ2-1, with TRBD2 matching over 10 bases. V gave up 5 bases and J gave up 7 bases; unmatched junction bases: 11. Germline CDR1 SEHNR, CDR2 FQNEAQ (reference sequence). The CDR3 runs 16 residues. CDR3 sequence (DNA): TGTGCCAGCAGCCTGCGACCGGGACTAGCGTGGAATGAGCAGTTCTTC. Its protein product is CASSLRPGLAWNEQFF. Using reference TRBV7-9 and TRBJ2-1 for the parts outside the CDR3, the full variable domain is DTGVSQNPRHKITKRGQNVTFRCDPISEHNRLYWYRQTLGQGPEFLTYFQNEAQLEKSRLLSDRFSAERPKGSFSTLEIQRTEQGDSAMYLCASSLRPGLAWNEQFFGPGTRLTVL.

The CDR3, as DNA: TGTGCCAGCAGTTTCCGGGACAGGGATTCACCCCTCCACTTT. Amino acid sequence: CASSFRDRDSPLHF. V usage is TRBV27 and J usage is TRBJ1-6; 9 bases fit TRBD1. Germline loops: CDR1 MNHEY, CDR2 SMNVEV (reference sequence). With 3 bases clipped from V and 8 bases from J, the junction kept 2 bases outside the gene matches. The CDR3 loop spans 14 amino acids.